Here is one T cell receptor beta chain with its context. The data are from a study of blood T cell repertoires in COVID-19. The table came from immunoSEQ multiplex PCR; TCRdb's copy has only in-frame clones and leaves some out. The sample has fewer than 250,000 clones; around 85% are singletons. This CDR3 is built from 16 residues. After removal of 0 bases from V and 8 bases from J, the junction contained 8 bases not matched to a gene. Germline CDR1 is SGHRS and CDR2 is YFSETQ. The sequence was obtained from a woman between 55 and 75 years old with active or convalescent COVID-19. The sequenced material came from peripheral blood. V and J are TRBV5-1 and TRBJ2-1; 10 bases agree with TRBD2. CDR3 loop: CASSLEGLAGVDEQFF. CDR3 DNA: TGCGCCAGCAGCTTGGAAGGCCTAGCGGGAGTAGATGAGCAGTTCTTC. Filled out from reference TRBV5-1 and TRBJ2-1, the complete variable domain reads KAGVTQTPRYLIKTRGQQVTLSCSPISGHRSVSWYQQTPGQGLQFLFEYFSETQRNKGNFPGRFSGRQFSNSRSEMNVSTLELGDSALYLCASSLEGLAGVDEQFFGPGTRLTVL.